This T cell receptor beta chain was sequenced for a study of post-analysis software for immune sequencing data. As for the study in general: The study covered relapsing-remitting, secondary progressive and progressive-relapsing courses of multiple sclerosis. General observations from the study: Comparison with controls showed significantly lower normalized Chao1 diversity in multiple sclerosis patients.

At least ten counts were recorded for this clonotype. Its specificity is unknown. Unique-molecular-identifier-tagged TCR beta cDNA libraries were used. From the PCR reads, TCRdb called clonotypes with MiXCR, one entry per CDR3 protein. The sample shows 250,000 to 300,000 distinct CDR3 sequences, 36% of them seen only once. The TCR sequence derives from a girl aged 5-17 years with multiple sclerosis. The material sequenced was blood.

In nucleotides, the CDR3 is TGCAGTGCTGGACCCCCCAGTCGTTATGGCTACACCTTC. Protein sequence: CSAGPPSRYGYTF. The gene calls are TRBV20-1 and TRBJ1-2; D gene unclear. V was clipped by 5 bases and J by 5 bases, with 15 bases between them. CDR3 length equals 13 residues. The germline gives CDR1 DFQATT, CDR2 SNEGSKA (reference sequence).